This entry lists 14 T cell receptor beta chains sequenced from one sample in a study of tumor and adjacent non-tumor tissue in lung cancer. This sample's RNA came from whole unsorted tissue. The normal lung tissue was taken more than 3 cm from the tumor edge. The library came from three nested PCR rounds adapted from ARM-PCR protocols. A single record per CDR3 protein comes from TCRdb applying MiXCR to the multiplex PCR reads. Here the sample spans roughly 69,000 distinct CDR3 sequences, around 80% being singletons. Sample: distant non-tumor lung tissue. The receptor source for this set is a man aged 55-75 years with non-small cell lung cancer.

Turning to this clonotype: Sequence at one end of the junction differs from germline and may be a read error. The J gene is TRBJ1-2, the V gene TRBV4-1, with D uncertain. Germline assignment: CDR1 MGHRA and CDR2 YSYEKL. The length of the CDR3 is 17 residues. CDR3 region: CASTFSSWGGMDYGYIF. In DNA, the CDR3 is TGCGCCAGCACATTCTCATCCTGGGGAGGGATGGACTATGGCTACATCTTC.

Concerning this clonotype: Compared with germline, one end of the junction differs, possibly owing to a read error. The chain has TRBV5-4 and TRBJ2-7, with D maybe TRBD1 (6 bases). Germline V CDR1 and CDR2: SGHNT, YYREEE (reference sequence). The CDR3 totals 13 residues. The CDR3 DNA follows: TGTACCAGCAGCTTGGGGGACACAGGCGAGCAATACTTC. Protein product: CTSSLGDTGEQYF.

Concerning this clonotype itself: At one boundary the junction diverges from the germline segment, which might be a read error. The chain combines TRBV12-3 or TRBV12-4 with TRBJ2-7; possibly TRBD2 for D (5 bases). CDR3 size: 14 residues. In DNA form, the CDR3 reads TGTGCCAGCACTTTTCTTGGGAGCTTCTACGAGGAGTACTTC. Amino acids: CASTFLGSFYEEYF.

With respect to this clonotype: A junction end diverges from the germline sequence, so it may reflect a read error. The V gene is TRBV4-2, the J gene TRBJ1-5, with 8 positions matching TRBD1. The CDR3 has 15 residues. Looked up from germline, CDR1 is LGHNA and CDR2 is YNFKEQ. This CDR3 reads CACSQTGTGKQLQHF. The DNA of the CDR3 is TGTGCCTGCAGCCAGACCGGGACAGGAAAGCAGCTCCAGCATTTT.

CDR3 DNA: TGTGCCAGCACCGAGGACTGTGGTAGAGACACTGAAGCTTTCTTT. Its translation: CASTEDCGRDTEAFF. The chain joins TRBV6-1 to TRBJ1-1; D call uncertain. Looked up from germline, CDR1 is MNHNS and CDR2 is SASEGT. This CDR3 is 15 amino acids long. V lost 7 bases to trimming and J lost 3 bases, with 18 bases between them.

Ten or more counts support this clonotype. The chain couples TRBV5-1 to TRBJ2-1; TRBD2 matches 15 bases. J lost 7 bases, V lost 4 bases, and 3 bases had no gene match. The germline CDR1 and CDR2 sequences are SGHRS and YFSETQ. The CDR3 is 15 amino acids. CDR3: CASSPGTSGRNEQFF. The CDR3 DNA reads TGCGCCAGCAGCCCCGGGACTAGCGGGAGGAATGAGCAGTTCTTC.

This clonotype was seen a single time. The germline gene is not matched at one end of the junction; a read error may be the cause. The V call is TRBV4-1, the J call TRBJ2-3, with 9 bases that match TRBD2. Germline-derived CDR1 and CDR2 are MGHRA and YSYEKL. This CDR3 is 15 amino acids long. DNA of the CDR3: TGCGCCAGCAGCCTCCTAGCGGGAATCACAGATACACAGTATTTT. Protein product: CASSLLAGITDTQYF.

The rearrangement uses TRBV11-1 and TRBJ2-2, with D tentatively TRBD2 (5 bases). Trimming removed 10 bases from V and 9 bases from J, with 21 bases in between. The CDR3 sequence is 14 residues long. Germline V gene sequence: CDR1 SGHAT, CDR2 FQDESV (reference sequence). The CDR3 DNA reads TGTGCCAACAGTTATACTAGTGACATCAGGGAGCTGTTTTTT. Its translation is CANSYTSDIRELFF.

For this clonotype: Germline and junction disagree at one end, which may indicate a read error. The V gene is TRBV11-2, the J gene TRBJ2-7, with a tentative D call TRBD1 (5 bases). Germline CDR1 reads SGHAT; CDR2 reads FQNNGV. This CDR3 is 15 amino acids long. The CDR3 DNA follows: TGTGTCAGCAGCTTAGATCTTCGACAGCCTTACGAGCAGTACTTC. As protein: CVSSLDLRQPYEQYF. Full variable domain (missing parts from reference TRBV11-2 and TRBJ2-7): EAGVAQSPRYKIIEKRQSVAFWCNPISGHATLYWYQQILGQGPKLLIQFQNNGVVDDSQLPKDRFSAERLKGVDSTLKIQPAKLEDSAVYLCVSSLDLRQPYEQYFGPGTRLTVT.

In its sample, this clonotype was seen a few times. One end of the junction is discordant with germline, which a read error may explain. The chain is built from TRBV5-1 and TRBJ2-1, with 12 bases matching TRBD2. CDR3 size: 17 residues. CDR1 is SGHRS and CDR2 is YFSETQ in the germline V gene. CDR3 amino acids: CTSRKVLTSGSRNEQFF. In nucleotides, the CDR3 is TGCACCAGCAGGAAGGTTTTGACTAGCGGGAGTCGGAATGAGCAGTTCTTC.

As for this clonotype: Germline and junction disagree at one end, which may indicate a read error. CDR3: CVSSLDKPYYGYTF. The CDR3 DNA is TGTGTCAGCAGCCTTGACAAGCCCTACTATGGCTACACCTTC. J is TRBJ1-2 and V is TRBV5-6; no clear D. Germline V gives CDR1 SGHDT, CDR2 YYEEEE. The CDR3 runs 14 residues.

This clonotype was found many times. The chain combines TRBV7-8 with TRBJ2-6, with 9 nucleotides matching TRBD2. The germline gives CDR1 SGHVS, CDR2 FQNEAQ. Trimming cost V 5 bases and J 0 bases; bases outside gene matches: 8. The CDR3 runs 18 residues. DNA for the CDR3: TGTGCCAGCAGCCTTAGCGGGAGCTTCGTCTCTGGGGCCAACGTCCTGACTTTC. Translation: CASSLSGSFVSGANVLTF.

On this clonotype: At one end the junction does not follow the germline gene, possibly because of a read error. The chain recombines TRBV6-5 with TRBJ1-5; no clear D. The CDR3 loop spans 15 amino acids. Per the germline V gene, CDR1 is MNHEY and CDR2 is SVGAGI. The DNA of the CDR3 is TGTGCCAGCAGCCATACAGTTGATAGCAATCAGCCCCCGCATTTT. This sequence encodes CASSHTVDSNQPPHF.

The V gene is TRBV5-1, the J gene TRBJ1-5; D might be TRBD1 (5 bases). V shed 7 bases and J shed 1 base, with 12 bases lying between them. CDR1 and CDR2 from the germline V gene are SGHRS and YFSETQ. This CDR3 is built from 14 residues. This CDR3 is CASSPDISNQPQHF. CDR3 in DNA: TGCGCCAGCTCCCCGGACATCAGCAATCAGCCCCAGCATTTT.